A selection of T cell receptor beta chains follows, all from one sample in a study of T cells after yellow fever vaccination. TCRdb processed the 5' RACE reads anew with MiXCR; each CDR3 protein has one entry. The data hold approximately 340,000 distinct CDR3 sequences, with 8.7% observed a single time. The specimen was PBMCs, collected on the day of the first yellow fever vaccination. The receptors shown here come from a man aged 18 to 29 who received the YFV17D yellow fever vaccine. CDR3s include the opening cysteine and the closing phenylalanine or tryptophan. D genes are given only for firm matches. Clone size is given for some rows only: seen once, a few or many times, or a class if the clone is expanded.

J	D	size	V	DNA	CDR3
TRBJ2-1	TRBD1	few	TRBV27	TGTGCCAGCAGACCAGGGACAGGCTACAATGAGCAGTTCTTC	CASRPGTGYNEQFF
TRBJ2-1	TRBD2	few	TRBV7-2	TGTGCCAGCAGCTCCAGAAGCGGGGGTACAAATGAGCAGTTCTTC	CASSSRSGGTNEQFF
TRBJ2-2	.	many	TRBV11-2	TGTGCCAGCAGCTCCCCCCGGGGAACCGGGGAGCTGTTTTTT	CASSSPRGTGELFF
TRBJ1-1	.	.	TRBV5-1	TGCGCCAGCAGCTCAGGGACAATGAACACTGAAGCTTTCTTT	CASSSGTMNTEAFF
TRBJ2-5	.	many	TRBV7-2	TGTGCCAGCAGCTTAGGCGGAGCAGGGAAAGAGACCCAGTACTTC	CASSLGGAGKETQYF
TRBJ1-2	.	few	TRBV7-2	TGTGCCAGCAGCTCCTGGGAGTCCATCCATTTCTACACCTTC	CASSSWESIHFYTF
TRBJ2-1	.	few	TRBV7-9	TGTGCCAGCAGCTTAATGCCCGGCACTGTCAATGAGCAGTTCTTC	CASSLMPGTVNEQFF
TRBJ2-7	.	.	TRBV6-2/TRBV6-3	TGTGCCAGCAGTTATGAGGCGTACTACGAGCAGTACTTC	CASSYEAYYEQYF
TRBJ2-1	TRBD2	.	TRBV4-1	TGCGCCAGCAGCCAGCCGGGACTAGCGGGCCCCTACAATGAGCAGTTCTTC	CASSQPGLAGPYNEQFF
TRBJ2-1	TRBD2	many	TRBV4-3	TGCGCCAGCAGCCAAGAGCCAGCGGGGGTATTAAAGCAGTTCTTC	CASSQEPAGVLKQFF
TRBJ1-2	TRBD1	few	TRBV20-1	TGCAGTGCACCCTCGACAGGGCTCTATGGCTACACCTTC	CSAPSTGLYGYTF
TRBJ2-1	.	.	TRBV2	TGTGCCAGCAGTTTAGGGACCAGACTGAGAACGGCCTACAATGAGCAGTTCTTC	CASSLGTRLRTAYNEQFF
TRBJ1-4	.	few	TRBV15	TGTGCCACCAGCAGGTGCCTTTGTGGACTGGATGAAAAACTGTTTTTT	CATSRCLCGLDEKLFF
TRBJ1-6	.	many	TRBV12-3/TRBV12-4	TGTGCCGGCGTTGACCTAAGCTCCTATAATTCACCCCTCCACTTT	CAGVDLSSYNSPLHF
TRBJ2-1	TRBD2	few	TRBV11-2	TGTGCCAGCAGCTTAGACTTGCGGGGGACTAAGACTTACAATGAGCAGTTCTTC	CASSLDLRGTKTYNEQFF
TRBJ1-4	TRBD1	many	TRBV28	TGTGCCAGCATTACTTCCGGGACAGGTGAAAAACTGTTTTTT	CASITSGTGEKLFF
TRBJ2-1	.	.	TRBV4-1	TGCGCCAGCAGCCCCTCCGAGGGGGTGTACAATGAGCAGTTCTTC	CASSPSEGVYNEQFF